Below, 21 T cell receptor beta chains from the same sample are listed, as sequenced in a study of beta chain features in type 1 diabetes (dated by TCRdb to about 2018). The paper as a whole reports these results and caveats: In all four CD4+ subsets, TCRB CDR3 length was moderately but significantly shorter in type 1 diabetes patients.

Library construction relied on the immunoSEQ multiplex PCR assay. The entire amount of isolated RNA was reverse transcribed using the High Capacity cDNA Reverse Transcription Kit, so the sequenced TCRB transcripts were expressed ones. TCRdb mirrors the immuneACCESS table, restricted to in-frame sequences. Some clones are absent from its copies; in checked studies, under half trace to an unresolved V gene, and the reason for the others is unknown. Within this sample are about 660,000 clones, with about an eighth of them counted one time only. Approximately 0.043% of the sample lies in the top ten. No cognate antigen is known for these TCRs. Specimen: naive CD4+ T cells from blood. Reading the label with the study, this specimen's cell subset or site is: true naive CD4+ T cells. The source of these receptors is a man aged 18-30 years with type 1 diabetes.

This clone turned up a few times. The J gene is TRBJ2-3, the V gene TRBV7-2; 11 nucleotides align to TRBD2. Germline trimming cut 5 bases from V and 7 bases from J; bases unmatched to any gene: 11. There are 16 residues in the CDR3. Germline CDR1 and CDR2: SGHTA and FQGNSA. This CDR3 is CASSPASGRSIYTQYF. CDR3 DNA: TGTGCCAGCAGCCCTGCTAGCGGGAGGTCCATCTATACGCAGTATTTT.

The chain joins TRBV7-2 to TRBJ2-7; 10 positions match TRBD1. Germline V gene sequence: CDR1 SGHTA, CDR2 FQGNSA. The CDR3 is 15 amino acids. Trimming took 5 bases from V and 3 from J; bases not matched to a gene: 7. The chain's CDR3 is CASSRTGTGDYEQYF. For the CDR3, the DNA is TGTGCCAGCAGCCGCACCGGGACAGGGGACTACGAGCAGTACTTC.

This clone showed up just a few times. The chain carries TRBV6-5 and TRBJ1-2; 7 bases are a match to TRBD1. The germline CDR1 and CDR2 sequences are MNHEY and SVGAGI. The CDR3 totals 15 residues. With 2 bases clipped from V and 7 bases from J, the junction kept 10 bases outside the gene matches. The CDR3 region is CASSYVGTELSGYTF. In nucleotides, the CDR3 is TGTGCCAGCAGTTACGTCGGGACAGAGCTGTCTGGCTACACCTTC.

This clone was detected a few times. The rearrangement uses TRBV7-2 and TRBJ2-2; D call uncertain. Germline CDR1 is SGHTA and CDR2 is FQGNSA. The length of the CDR3 is 14 residues. Between the trimmed V and J ends, which lost 6 bases and 2 bases, there was a span of 10 bases. The CDR3 nucleotides are TGTGCCAGCAGACAAGACGCTAACACCGGGGAGCTGTTTTTT. Translation: CASRQDANTGELFF.

In this sample, this clone turned up a few times. V usage is TRBV7-9 and J usage is TRBJ2-1; TRBD2 matches at 13 bases. The length of the CDR3 is 15 residues. Trimming cost V 6 bases and J 5 bases; bases outside gene matches: 4. Germline V gene data show CDR1 as SEHNR and CDR2 as FQNEAQ (reference sequence). In DNA, the CDR3 is TGTGCCAGCAGGACTAGCGGGGGGCTCGACAATGAGCAGTTCTTC. As protein: CASRTSGGLDNEQFF.

This chain uses TRBV5-4 with TRBJ2-5; tentative D call: TRBD2 (5 bases). There are 15 residues in the CDR3. Germline assignment: CDR1 SGHNT and CDR2 YYREEE (reference sequence). Trimming took off 4 bases at V and 5 bases at J, with 18 bases between the two ends. CDR3: CASSSYEGVTETQYF. CDR3 bases: TGTGCCAGCAGCAGTTACGAGGGTGTAACGGAGACCCAGTACTTC.

This clone was seen a few times. This chain links TRBV9 with TRBJ2-3, with TRBD2 identical over 9 bases. Germline V gene lookup returns CDR1 SGDLS and CDR2 YYNGEE. This CDR3 comprises 15 residues. After removal of 1 base from V and 2 bases from J, the junction contained 2 bases not matched to a gene. CDR3 in DNA: TGTGCCAGCAGCGTACGCGGGAGGGCCACAGATACGCAGTATTTT. This gives the protein CASSVRGRATDTQYF.

The chain is built from TRBV6-5 and TRBJ2-1, with D maybe TRBD1 (6 bases). There are 15 residues in the CDR3. V was pared by 0 bases and J by 7 bases, with 13 bases between. Germline V gene data show CDR1 as MNHEY and CDR2 as SVGAGI. CDR3 loop: CASSYSGGAGNEQFF. For the CDR3, the DNA is TGTGCCAGCAGTTACTCAGGGGGAGCCGGGAATGAGCAGTTCTTC.

CDR3 coding DNA: TGTGCCAGCAGCGGGGACAGGGAGTTGGATGGCTACACCTTC. Translating it yields CASSGDRELDGYTF. This chain connects TRBV2 to TRBJ1-2; 9 nucleotides match TRBD1. V trimming: 6 bases; J trimming: 6 bases; junction bases outside the gene matches: 8. In germline, CDR1 is SNHLY, CDR2 FYNNEI. This CDR3 spans 14 amino acids. Supplemented by reference TRBV2 and TRBJ1-2, the full variable domain reads EPEVTQTPSHQVTQMGQEVILRCVPISNHLYFYWYRQILGQKVEFLVSFYNNEISEKSEIFDDQFSVERPDGSNFTLKIRSTKLEDSAMYFCASSGDRELDGYTFGSGTRLTVV.

DNA for the CDR3: TGCAGCGGGGGAGCGGGAGGGCCCGATACGCAGTATTTT. This translates into CSGGAGGPDTQYF. The V call is TRBV29-1, the J call TRBJ2-3; 10 bases line up with TRBD2. Germline V gene lookup returns CDR1 SQVTM and CDR2 ANQGSEA. The CDR3 has 13 amino acids. V was pared by 7 bases and J by 6 bases, with 7 bases of the junction left unmatched.

CDR3 sequence: CASSEDRVGTEAFF. The CDR3 DNA is TGTGCCAGCAGCGAAGACAGAGTGGGCACTGAAGCTTTCTTT. The chain employs TRBV5-6 and TRBJ1-1, with a possible D match to TRBD1 (5 bases). The V gene's germline CDR1 is SGHDT and CDR2 YYEEEE. This CDR3 contains 14 residues. Trimming took 4 bases from V and 4 from J, leaving 14 bases between them.

The chain recombines TRBV7-3 with TRBJ2-1, with TRBD1 as a possible D gene (6 bases). Germline values: CDR1 SGHTA, CDR2 FQGTGA. This CDR3 is 15 amino acids long. Deletions cut 5 bases from V and 7 bases from J, with 18 bases between. CDR3 sequence reads: CASSPTIQGRNEQFF. In DNA, the CDR3 is TGTGCCAGCAGCCCTACGATACAGGGTAGGAATGAGCAGTTCTTC.

This clone came up a few times. The J gene is TRBJ1-4, the V gene TRBV5-1, with TRBD1 matching over 9 bases. J lost 8 bases, V lost 5 bases, and 7 bases had no gene match. The CDR3 has 14 amino acids. Germline values: CDR1 SGHRS, CDR2 YFSETQ. The CDR3 bases are TGCGCCAGCAGGCCCGGGACAGGGTCCGAAAAACTGTTTTTT. Amino acids: CASRPGTGSEKLFF.

The chain uses TRBV9 and TRBJ2-2, with D maybe TRBD1 (6 bases). The CDR3 consists of 13 residues. V was cut by 4 bases and J by 5 bases, with 9 bases left in between. Germline CDR1 reads SGDLS; CDR2 reads YYNGEE. CDR3 residues: CASSHTGTGELFF. The CDR3 region has the DNA TGTGCCAGCAGCCATACAGGGACCGGGGAGCTGTTTTTT.

The J gene is TRBJ2-1, the V gene TRBV7-9; the D is unclear. V was shortened by 0 bases and J by 8 bases, with 8 bases between the two germline ends. CDR1 and CDR2 from the germline V gene are SEHNR and FQNEAQ (reference sequence). The CDR3 is 13 amino acids. This CDR3 is CASSLASLYEQFF. The CDR3, as DNA: TGTGCCAGCAGCTTAGCATCCCTCTATGAGCAGTTCTTC.

V and J are TRBV7-2 and TRBJ2-7, with 10 bases identical to TRBD1. The junction had 9 bases not matched to a gene; V was cut back by 5 bases and J by 5 bases. CDR1 and CDR2 (germline): SGHTA, FQGNSA. This CDR3 contains 15 residues. CDR3 amino acids: CASSAPGQGIHEQYF. CDR3 nucleotides: TGTGCCAGCAGCGCACCGGGACAGGGGATCCACGAGCAGTACTTC.

This clone was found a few times. The chain is built from TRBV30 and TRBJ1-1; the D gene is possibly TRBD1 (5 bases). CDR3 length: 14 amino acids. Trimming cost V 4 bases and J 1 base, with 13 bases left between them. Germline assignment: CDR1 GTSNPN and CDR2 SVGIG (reference sequence). The CDR3 sequence: CAWNAQGENTEAFF. CDR3 bases: TGTGCCTGGAACGCTCAGGGAGAGAACACTGAAGCTTTCTTT.

V is TRBV30 and J is TRBJ2-3, with TRBD2 matching 8 bases. CDR3 length: 11 residues. Per germline, CDR1 GTSNPN and CDR2 SVGIG (reference sequence). V lost 1 base and J lost 13; bases outside the gene matches: 4. The CDR3 DNA follows: TGTGCCTGGAGTGCGGGGGGGTCAAAGTATTTT. This encodes CAWSAGGSKYF.

The chain uses TRBV18 and TRBJ1-1; TRBD1 matches 11 bases. Losses at the gene ends were 3 bases for V and 0 bases for J; bases not matched to a gene: 12. There are 19 residues in the CDR3. Germline V gene sequence: CDR1 KGHSH, CDR2 LQKENI. CDR3: CASSPSWGQGVQMNTEAFF. The CDR3 DNA reads as TGTGCCAGCTCACCCTCCTGGGGACAGGGGGTCCAAATGAACACTGAAGCTTTCTTT. Filled out from reference TRBV18 and TRBJ1-1, the complete variable domain reads NAGVMQNPRHLVRRRGQEARLRCSPMKGHSHVYWYRQLPEEGLKFMVYLQKENIIDESGMPKERFSAEFPKEGPSILRIQQVVRGDSAAYFCASSPSWGQGVQMNTEAFFGQGTRLTVV.

V gene TRBV28 combines with J gene TRBJ1-6, with a weak D call TRBD1 (5 bases). V was shortened by 3 bases and J by 16 bases, with 13 bases between the two germline ends. CDR1 and CDR2 from the germline V gene are MDHEN and SYDVKM. This CDR3 region has 12 residues. CDR3 loop: CASSLTNGQLHF. The CDR3 DNA reads as TGTGCCAGCAGTTTGACGAATGGACAACTCCACTTT.

The chain joins TRBV9 to TRBJ2-3; D gene ambiguous. The germline V and J ends were trimmed by 4 bases and 1 base, with 10 bases remaining between them. Germline V gene lookup returns CDR1 SGDLS and CDR2 YYNGEE. The CDR3 sequence is 14 residues long. This chain's CDR3 is CASSLSRGTDTQYF. The CDR3 DNA reads TGTGCCAGCAGCCTCTCCCGCGGCACAGATACGCAGTATTTT. Supplemented by reference TRBV9 and TRBJ2-3, the full variable domain reads DSGVTQTPKHLITATGQRVTLRCSPRSGDLSVYWYQQSLDQGLQFLIQYYNGEERAKGNILERFSAQQFPDLHSELNLSSLELGDSALYFCASSLSRGTDTQYFGPGTRLTVL.